The present entry profiles one T cell receptor beta chain with its context. The same CDR3 also results from other DNA sequences found in this sample. Sequencing was performed with immunoSEQ multiplex PCR; in TCRdb, only in-frame clones are kept and a portion is missing. The sample yields some 120,000 clones, approximately 90% seen once. This specimen belongs to a study of blood T cell repertoires in COVID-19. About the research overall: Nucleic acid was either cDNA or gDNA, and it came from T cells, B-cell-depleted T cells, or PBMCs.

The CDR3 contains 13 residues. J lost 4 bases, V lost 6 bases, and 1 base had no gene match. The sequence was obtained from a human donor with acute or convalescent COVID-19. The donor label of this sample is uncertain. The sequenced material came from peripheral blood. The chain joins TRBV12-3 or TRBV12-4 to TRBJ2-5; 11 bases line up with TRBD2. CDR3 loop: CASSLAGGETQYF. CDR3 DNA: TGTGCCAGCAGCCTAGCGGGAGGAGAGACCCAGTACTTC.